This T cell receptor beta chain was retrieved from a study of cytotoxic CD8 clonotypes in ibrutinib-treated CLL. For the study at large: Each sample contained, on average, about 250,000 productive templates and about 88,000 productive rearrangements.

This clone was seen a few times. Its antigen is unknown. PBMCs that had been cryopreserved were the source of approximately 1.8 micrograms of genomic DNA for TCR beta libraries. Sequencing used immunoSEQ multiplex PCR; TCRdb keeps in-frame clones, though not all of them. This sample has about 140,000 clones; 77% occur once, and the top ten carry 25% to 30%. Study-level results: Researchers report that baseline clonality outpaced age-matched healthy donors and tracked circulating CD8+ T-cell counts. An increase in clonality occurred at ibrutinib response, followed by a return toward baseline at progression.

The source is a human donor with chronic lymphocytic leukemia. The source material was PBMCs, sampled after 12 months of ibrutinib treatment.

CDR3 loop: CASSNTGATEAFF. CDR3 coding DNA: TGCGCCAGCAGCAACACAGGGGCCACTGAAGCTTTCTTT. The rearrangement links TRBV5-1 to TRBJ1-1, with 7 bases matching TRBD1. The CDR3 is made up of 13 amino acids. V gave up 4 bases and J gave up 4 bases; unmatched junction bases: 4. CDR1 is SGHRS and CDR2 is YFSETQ in the germline V gene.